This TCR beta chain was retrieved from a study of blood T cell repertoires in COVID-19. V dropped 0 bases and J dropped 6 bases, with 12 bases sitting between them. Germline-derived CDR1 and CDR2 are SGHNT and YYREEE (reference sequence). This CDR3 has 15 residues. TCRdb keeps only in-frame clones here, not all; method: immunoSEQ multiplex PCR. This sample has 70,000 to 100,000 clones, with over 75% found just once. The receptor comes from a human donor in a cohort sampled during active COVID-19. V gene TRBV5-4 combines with J gene TRBJ1-4; D perhaps matches TRBD1 (5 bases). Sequencing was done on a sample of peripheral blood. This chain's CDR3 is CASSLGGVLDEKLFF. The CDR3 DNA reads as TGTGCCAGCAGCTTGGGGGGGGTTCTGGATGAAAAACTGTTTTTT.